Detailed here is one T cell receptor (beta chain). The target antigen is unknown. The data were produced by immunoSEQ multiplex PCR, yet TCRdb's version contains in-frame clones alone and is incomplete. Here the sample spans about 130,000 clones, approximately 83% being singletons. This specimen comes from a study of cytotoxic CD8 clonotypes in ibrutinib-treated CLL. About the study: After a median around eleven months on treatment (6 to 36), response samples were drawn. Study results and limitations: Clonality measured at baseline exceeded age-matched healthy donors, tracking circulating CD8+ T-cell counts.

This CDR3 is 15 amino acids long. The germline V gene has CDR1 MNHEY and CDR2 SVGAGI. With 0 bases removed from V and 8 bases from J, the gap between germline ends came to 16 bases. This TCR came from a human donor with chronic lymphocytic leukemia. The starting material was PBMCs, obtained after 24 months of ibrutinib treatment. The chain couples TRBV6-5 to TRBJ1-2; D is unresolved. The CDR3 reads CASSYSLSETQGYTF. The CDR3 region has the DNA TGTGCCAGCAGTTACTCGTTATCAGAGACACAGGGCTACACCTTC.